A selection of T cell receptor beta chains follows, all from one sample in a study of OX40 agonist ivuxolimab in advanced cancers. Data came from immunoSEQ multiplex PCR; TCRdb stores just in-frame clones and leaves some out. Of 65,000 to 85,000 clones detected, about 89% appear once; the ten largest clones hold approximately 9.1%. The sequenced sample was CD4+ or CD8+ T cells sorted from blood, obtained in a trial of the OX40 agonist ivuxolimab. These receptors all come from an adult with an advanced solid tumor such as melanoma, head and neck, liver or kidney cancer. The CDR3 runs from the conserved cysteine through the conserved F or W. D genes are given only for firm matches. Size is omitted from some rows. Given values are once, few, many or a class for expanded clones.

abundance,len,j_gene,v_gene,d_gene,CDR3aa,CDR3nt
NA,15,TRBJ2-7,TRBV4-1,NA,CASSQPDRPAYEQYF,TGCGCCAGCAGCCAACCCGACAGACCCGCCTACGAGCAGTACTTC
NA,15,TRBJ2-3,TRBV9,TRBD2,CASSTTGTNTDTQYF,TGTGCCAGCAGCACCACCGGGACTAACACAGATACGCAGTATTTT
NA,16,TRBJ1-1,TRBV6-4,NA,CASSLWSLTARNAAFF,TGTGCCAGCAGCCTTTGGTCGCTTACAGCCCGAAACGCGGCTTTCTTT
once,12,TRBJ2-2,TRBV7-9,NA,CASSLAVGELFF,TGTGCCAGCAGCTTAGCGGTCGGGGAGCTGTTTTTT
NA,13,TRBJ1-4,TRBV11-2,TRBD1,CASIGQGGEKLFF,TGTGCCAGCATCGGACAGGGGGGTGAAAAACTGTTTTTT
few,15,TRBJ1-2,TRBV25-1,TRBD1,CASSELAGGNYGYTF,TGTGCCAGCAGTGAACTGGCAGGGGGCAACTATGGCTACACCTTC
NA,13,TRBJ1-1,TRBV7-3,NA,CASSLDSNTEAFF,TGTGCCAGCAGCTTGGACAGCAACACTGAAGCTTTCTTT
NA,17,TRBJ2-2,TRBV28,NA,CASTPSRAGSNTGELFF,TGTGCCAGCACCCCTTCCCGGGCAGGATCGAACACCGGGGAGCTGTTTTTT
NA,13,TRBJ1-2,TRBV5-6,NA,CASSFQGGYGYTF,TGTGCCAGCAGCTTCCAGGGTGGCTATGGCTACACCTTC
NA,16,TRBJ2-2,TRBV11-2,NA,CASSLKGGTNTGELFF,TGTGCCAGCAGCTTAAAGGGGGGAACCAACACCGGGGAGCTGTTTTTT
few,14,TRBJ1-2,TRBV15,TRBD1,CATSIRDRLYGYTF,TGTGCCACCAGTATCCGGGACAGACTTTATGGCTACACCTTC
NA,13,TRBJ1-3,TRBV5-6,NA,CASSWTVGNTIYF,TGTGCCAGCAGCTGGACGGTTGGAAACACCATATATTTT
NA,11,TRBJ2-7,TRBV27,NA,CASSWRGEQYF,TGTGCCAGCAGTTGGAGGGGCGAGCAGTACTTC
NA,12,TRBJ1-4,TRBV2,TRBD1,CASSGPGGGMFF,TGTGCCAGCAGTGGGCCAGGGGGTGGAATGTTTTTT
NA,13,TRBJ2-5,TRBV12-5,NA,CASGLESDSPKYF,TGTGCTAGTGGTTTGGAATCCGACAGTCCTAAGTACTTC
NA,15,TRBJ1-1,TRBV14,NA,CASSPTVSGNTEAFF,TGTGCCAGCAGCCCGACAGTTTCCGGGAACACTGAAGCTTTCTTT
NA,15,TRBJ1-2,TRBV2,NA,CASSPGASDNYGYTF,TGTGCCAGCAGCCCTGGGGCCTCTGACAACTATGGCTACACCTTC
NA,14,TRBJ2-2,TRBV19,NA,CASNVQKGPGELFF,TGTGCCAGTAACGTACAAAAGGGGCCCGGGGAGCTGTTTTTT
once,18,TRBJ2-1,TRBV6-1,TRBD2,CASSEVAGGLTSYNEQFF,TGTGCCAGCAGTGAAGTAGCGGGAGGGTTGACCTCCTACAATGAGCAGTTCTTC
few,14,TRBJ2-2,TRBV25-1,NA,CASSDMGRAGELFF,TGTGCCAGCAGTGATATGGGAAGGGCCGGGGAGCTGTTTTTT
NA,12,TRBJ2-5,TRBV28,NA,CASNLVGETQYF,TGTGCCAGCAATCTAGTCGGGGAGACCCAGTACTTC
NA,14,TRBJ2-7,TRBV28,NA,CASSLTSHAYEQYF,TGTGCCAGCAGTTTAACTAGCCACGCCTACGAGCAGTACTTC
once,15,TRBJ2-7,TRBV11-2,TRBD2,CASSPFRGGFYEQYF,TGTGCCAGCAGCCCGTTTCGCGGGGGGTTCTACGAGCAGTACTTC
NA,15,TRBJ2-5,TRBV27,TRBD2,CASSLERGRPGTQYF,TGTGCCAGCAGTTTAGAACGCGGGAGGCCGGGGACCCAGTACTTC
NA,14,TRBJ2-1,TRBV28,NA,CASSAYRARDEQFF,TGTGCCAGCAGTGCCTACAGGGCCCGGGATGAGCAGTTCTTC
NA,16,TRBJ2-3,TRBV4-1,NA,CASSQGPSRSTDTQYF,TGCGCCAGCAGCCAAGGCCCGTCTCGGAGCACAGATACGCAGTATTTT
NA,16,TRBJ2-3,TRBV19,NA,CASSLRRSHRTDTQYF,TGTGCCAGTAGTCTACGGCGGAGTCATCGCACAGATACGCAGTATTTT
NA,13,TRBJ2-7,TRBV5-4,NA,CASSEGTLGEQYF,TGTGCCAGCAGCGAAGGGACCCTAGGCGAGCAGTACTTC
NA,13,TRBJ1-2,TRBV7-9,NA,CASSATGPYGYTF,TGTGCCAGCAGCGCGACGGGCCCTTATGGCTACACCTTC
NA,12,TRBJ1-2,TRBV7-9,NA,CASSGSRYGYTF,TGTGCCAGCAGCGGGAGTAGGTATGGCTACACCTTC
NA,15,TRBJ1-1,TRBV18,NA,CASSLNAGTNTEAFF,TGTGCCAGCTCACTTAATGCAGGGACGAACACTGAAGCTTTCTTT
NA,16,TRBJ2-1,TRBV9,TRBD2,CASSQTGTSNYNEQFF,TGTGCCAGCAGCCAAACCGGGACTAGCAACTACAATGAGCAGTTCTTC
NA,15,TRBJ2-5,TRBV5-1,TRBD2,CASSFGTSGEETQYF,TGCGCCAGCAGCTTCGGGACTAGCGGTGAAGAGACCCAGTACTTC
NA,16,TRBJ1-1,TRBV5-1,NA,CASSKENRFTNTEAFF,TGCGCCAGCAGCAAGGAAAACAGGTTTACGAACACTGAAGCTTTCTTT
NA,14,TRBJ2-1,TRBV6-5,NA,CASGIREAYNEQFF,TGTGCCAGCGGGATCAGGGAGGCCTACAATGAGCAGTTCTTC
NA,15,TRBJ1-6,TRBV6-5,NA,CASSSSVFENSPLHF,TGTGCCAGCAGTTCTTCAGTGTTCGAGAATTCACCCCTCCACTTT
once,13,TRBJ1-1,TRBV6-1,NA,CASSELSYTEAFF,TGTGCCAGCAGTGAACTCAGTTACACTGAAGCTTTCTTT